This T cell receptor beta chain was captured by sequencing in a study of radiation and T cells in renal cell carcinoma. Whole-study results and caveats: In blood, top tumor clones expanded by 2 weeks, shrinking by 4.

This sample's time point: blood 4 weeks post-SBRT, at nephrectomy. Treatment defined: 15 Gy SBRT to primary tumor, nephrectomy 4 weeks later. The CDR3 covers 16 residues. Germline V gene data show CDR1 as MNHEY and CDR2 as SMNVEV (reference sequence). V was pared by 0 bases and J by 0 bases, with 9 bases between. Notes on this clone: Its specificity is unknown.

The repertoire was sequenced with immunoSEQ multiplex PCR; TCRdb's copy has only in-frame clones and lacks some. The sample contains around 99,000 clones, more than 65% of which appear only once. The source is a man aged 55 to 70 with renal cell carcinoma. This specimen consisted of blood, obtained from a patient whose treatment included radiotherapy and nephrectomy. The chain employs TRBV27 and TRBJ1-5; D is unresolved. The CDR3 sequence is CASSLSGFYSNQPQHF. The CDR3 coding sequence is TGTGCCAGCAGTTTATCGGGCTTCTATAGCAATCAGCCCCAGCATTTT.